This T cell receptor beta chain was sequenced for a study of blood T cell repertoires in COVID-19. This clone has a handful of counts. Produced via immunoSEQ multiplex PCR; TCRdb's table is partial and in-frame only. The sample includes 100,000 to 150,000 clones, roughly 85% of them seen just once. What was sequenced was peripheral blood. The origin of this receptor is a woman aged 80 or over with acute or convalescent COVID-19.

The CDR3 spells CASSPRTGGLNTEAFF. DNA of the CDR3: TGTGCCAGCTCACCTAGGACAGGGGGCTTGAACACTGAAGCTTTCTTT. The rearrangement links TRBV18 to TRBJ1-1; 11 nucleotides agree with TRBD1. The length of the CDR3 is 16 residues. V was clipped by 3 bases and J by 0 bases; unmatched bases: 3. CDR1 and CDR2 (germline): KGHSH, LQKENI. The full variable domain, in which reference TRBV18 and TRBJ1-1 provide the parts outside the CDR3, is NAGVMQNPRHLVRRRGQEARLRCSPMKGHSHVYWYRQLPEEGLKFMVYLQKENIIDESGMPKERFSAEFPKEGPSILRIQQVVRGDSAAYFCASSPRTGGLNTEAFFGQGTRLTVV.